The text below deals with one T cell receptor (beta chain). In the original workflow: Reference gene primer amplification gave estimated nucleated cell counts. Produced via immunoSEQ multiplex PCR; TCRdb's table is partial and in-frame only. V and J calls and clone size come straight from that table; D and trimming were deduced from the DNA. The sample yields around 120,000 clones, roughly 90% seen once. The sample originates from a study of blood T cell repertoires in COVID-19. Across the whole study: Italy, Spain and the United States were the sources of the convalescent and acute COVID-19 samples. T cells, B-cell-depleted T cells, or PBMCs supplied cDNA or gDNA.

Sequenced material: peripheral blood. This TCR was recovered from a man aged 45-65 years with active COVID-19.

CDR3 region: CASSPGEGPSTDTQYF. The CDR3 nucleotides are TGCGCCAGCAGTCCCGGAGAGGGCCCTAGCACAGATACGCAGTATTTT. The rearrangement joins TRBV5-1 to TRBJ2-3; possible D gene TRBD2, 5 bases. CDR1 and CDR2 (germline): SGHRS, YFSETQ. V was shortened by 5 bases and J by 0 bases, with 16 bases between the two germline ends. This CDR3 spans 16 amino acids.